This T cell receptor beta chain was obtained from a study of breast tumors, draining lymph nodes, adjacent tissues. The length of the CDR3 is 15 residues. Losses at the gene ends were 6 bases for V and 3 bases for J; bases not matched to a gene: 4. Germline V gives CDR1 MNHNY, CDR2 SVGAGI (reference sequence). Study-wide results and limits: Compared with lymph nodes, tumors were less diverse; compared with nontumor tissue, more.

TCRdb re-derived calls from the multiplex PCR reads in MiXCR, one entry per CDR3 protein. Of around 230,000 distinct CDR3 sequences in the sample, about 32% were seen once. Breast cancer patients provided tissue from their axillary draining lymph nodes. Only a few counts were recorded for this clonotype. The antigen is undetermined. The TCR comes from a female donor with breast cancer. Some clones in this sample may be carry-over from other donors' samples. The chain employs TRBV6-6 and TRBJ2-2; the match to TRBD1 covers 10 bases. The source material was axillary lymph node tissue. CDR3 DNA sequence: TGTGCCAGCAGGCCCGGGACAGGGGACACCGGGGAGCTGTTTTTT. It yields the protein CASRPGTGDTGELFF.